This T cell receptor (beta chain) was recovered during a study of T-cell reconstitution after alpha-beta-depleted transplantation in children. Details on this clonotype: Its antigen remains unknown.

Germline V gene sequence: CDR1 MDHEN, CDR2 SYDVKM. The CDR3 length is 14 residues. Trimming took 5 bases from V and 7 from J, leaving 16 bases between them. Unique molecular identifiers were incorporated during preparation of the TCRbeta library. TCRdb fed the PCR reads into MiXCR, producing one record per CDR3 protein. Of around 180,000 distinct CDR3 sequences in the sample, 11% were seen once. Whole-study results and caveats: Expanded clones from the graft, numbering several hundred, reportedly supplied alpha-beta T cells about two months after transplant. Newly made T cells mostly supplied T-cell counts and diversity one year after transplant. In some patients, recipient T cells and intrathymic progenitors surviving conditioning explained high day-60 diversity.

The TCR comes from a boy younger than 10 with acute myeloid leukemia, due to receive a stem cell transplant. The specimen was PBMCs, collected before TCRalphabeta/CD19-depleted stem cell transplant. The V and J genes are TRBV28 and TRBJ2-3; D call uncertain. The CDR3 region has the DNA TGTGCCAGCAGTCGCCCAGGAGCACAGAATACGCAGTATTTT. Its protein product is CASSRPGAQNTQYF.